These 14 T cell receptor beta chains came from one sample sequenced in a study of T cell responses to AZD1222 COVID-19 vaccine. TCRdb's copy holds only in-frame clones and misses some; the assay was immunoSEQ multiplex PCR. The top ten hold about a sixth of the sample, which has 90,000 to 110,000 clones, around nine tenths seen once. The material sequenced was peripheral blood, taken on day 0 of AZD1222 vaccination. All receptors come from an adult in good health.

The CDR3 region has the DNA TGTGCCAGCAGTTTAGGGCTAGCGTACAATGAGCAGTTCTTC. Its protein is CASSLGLAYNEQFF. The chain links TRBV27 to TRBJ2-1, with a weak D call TRBD2 (6 bases). Looked up from germline, CDR1 is MNHEY and CDR2 is SMNVEV (reference sequence). The CDR3 has 14 residues. V lost 2 bases to trimming and J lost 4 bases, with 9 bases between them.

The chain couples TRBV19 to TRBJ1-5; D might be TRBD1 (5 bases). Trimming pared 5 bases from V and 3 bases from J, leaving 11 bases between. In germline, CDR1 is LNHDA, CDR2 SQIVND (reference sequence). The CDR3 extends over 14 amino acids. As DNA, the CDR3 is TGTGCCAGTAGTCTCGGGGCGTTCAATCAGCCCCAGCATTTT. Amino acids: CASSLGAFNQPQHF.

The chain has TRBV7-2 and TRBJ1-1, with no clear D. Germline V gene sequence: CDR1 SGHTA, CDR2 FQGNSA. CDR3 length equals 11 residues. V lost 5 bases and J 3 bases, leaving 4 bases between the germline ends. CDR3 amino acids: CASSLHTEAFF. The CDR3 coding sequence is TGTGCCAGCAGCCTTCACACTGAAGCTTTCTTT.

The genes are TRBV7-2 and TRBJ2-7; D uncertain. This CDR3 is 12 amino acids long. Trimming shortened V by 1 base and J by 7 bases, and 8 bases separated the two germline ends. CDR1 and CDR2 (germline): SGHTA, FQGNSA. This CDR3 is CASSLGSREQYF. The CDR3 DNA reads as TGTGCCAGCAGCTTAGGGTCTCGAGAGCAGTACTTC. The full variable domain, its missing parts supplied by reference TRBV7-2 and TRBJ2-7, is GAGVSQSPSNKVTEKGKDVELRCDPISGHTALYWYRQSLGQGLEFLIYFQGNSAPDKSGLPSDRFSAERTGGSVSTLTIQRTQQEDSAVYLCASSLGSREQYFGPGTRLTVT.

The rearrangement uses TRBV5-1 and TRBJ2-2, with a weak D call TRBD1 (6 bases). The CDR3 has 15 amino acids. Between the trimmed V and J ends, which lost 2 bases and 3 bases, there was a span of 11 bases. Germline-derived CDR1 and CDR2 are SGHRS and YFSETQ. CDR3 residues: CASSFRQDYTGELFF. The CDR3, as DNA: TGCGCCAGCAGCTTCCGACAGGACTACACCGGGGAGCTGTTTTTT.

This chain connects TRBV2 to TRBJ1-4, with TRBD1 identical over 9 bases. With V trimmed by 4 bases and J by 7 bases, 4 bases remained unmatched. Per the germline V gene, CDR1 is SNHLY and CDR2 is FYNNEI. This CDR3 spans 14 amino acids. CDR3 protein: CASSGGQGFEKLFF. The CDR3 DNA sequence: TGTGCCAGCAGTGGAGGACAGGGGTTTGAAAAACTGTTTTTT.

The chain has TRBV23-1 and TRBJ2-7; D not resolved. TRBV23-1 is sorted into the ORF group, with uncertain function. V was clipped by 3 bases and J by 0 bases, with 15 bases between them. The length of the CDR3 is 16 residues. Written as DNA, the CDR3 is TGCGCCAGCAGTCACTCCGAACACTGGAGCTCCTACGAGCAGTACTTC. This gives the protein CASSHSEHWSSYEQYF.

This chain connects TRBV11-1 to TRBJ2-3; D not resolved. CDR1 and CDR2 from the germline V gene are SGHAT and FQDESV (reference sequence). V lost 1 base and J lost 2, with 10 bases in between. The CDR3 length is 15 residues. This CDR3 reads CASSLGKEVTDTQYF. The CDR3 bases are TGTGCCAGCAGCTTAGGGAAAGAAGTCACAGATACGCAGTATTTT.

J is TRBJ2-2 and V is TRBV19; possible D gene TRBD1, 5 bases. Looked up from germline, CDR1 is LNHDA and CDR2 is SQIVND (reference sequence). V was clipped by 0 bases and J by 2 bases, with 10 bases between them. The CDR3 contains 16 residues. CDR3: CASSIDRTSNTGELFF. Written as DNA, the CDR3 is TGTGCCAGTAGTATAGATAGGACATCAAACACCGGGGAGCTGTTTTTT.

J is TRBJ1-2 and V is TRBV5-4; 7 bases are a match to TRBD1. With 4 bases clipped from V and 4 bases from J, the junction kept 16 bases outside the gene matches. Germline V gene lookup returns CDR1 SGHNT and CDR2 YYREEE (reference sequence). The CDR3 extends over 17 amino acids. In DNA form, the CDR3 reads TGTGCCAGCAGCGTCGGCTCAGGACAGGCCCGATCCTATGGCTACACCTTC. Its protein product is CASSVGSGQARSYGYTF.

V and J are TRBV12-5 and TRBJ1-2; TRBD1 aligns across 8 bases. CDR3 size: 14 residues. J lost 2 bases, V lost 5 bases, and 4 bases had no gene match. Germline CDR1 is LGHNT and CDR2 is FRNRAP. CDR3 sequence: CASGPGTGNYGYTF. The CDR3 region has the DNA TGTGCTAGTGGTCCAGGGACAGGCAACTATGGCTACACCTTC. Drawing the rest from reference TRBV12-5 and TRBJ1-2, the complete variable domain is DARVTQTPRHKVTEMGQEVTMRCQPILGHNTVFWYRQTMMQGLELLAYFRNRAPLDDSGMPKDRFSAEMPDATLATLKIQPSEPRDSAVYFCASGPGTGNYGYTFGSGTRLTVV.

The CDR3 protein is CASSFVAGLAGNTQYF. The CDR3 DNA follows: TGTGCCAGCAGTTTTGTGGCCGGACTAGCGGGGAATACGCAGTATTTT. The V call is TRBV5-4, the J call TRBJ2-3; 12 bases align to TRBD2. Germline CDR1 SGHNT, CDR2 YYREEE (reference sequence). The CDR3 runs 16 residues. V was pared by 5 bases and J by 7 bases, with 11 bases of the junction left unmatched.

V is TRBV10-3 and J is TRBJ2-4; D gene uncertain. Germline CDR1 ENHRY, CDR2 SYGVKD. The CDR3 has 14 amino acids. V was shortened by 0 bases and J by 2 bases, with 5 bases between the two germline ends. CDR3 amino acids: CAISESPTKNIQYF. CDR3 nucleotide sequence: TGTGCCATCAGTGAGTCGCCTACCAAAAACATTCAGTACTTC.

The V call is TRBV9, the J call TRBJ2-1; possibly TRBD2 for D (6 bases). Germline V CDR1 and CDR2: SGDLS, YYNGEE. The CDR3 consists of 15 residues. Trimming left V 0 bases short and J 1 base short, with 8 bases between. The CDR3 DNA sequence: TGTGCCAGCAGCGTAGGGCTAGCGTCCTACAATGAGCAGTTCTTC. Translating gives CASSVGLASYNEQFF. Full variable domain (rest looked up from reference TRBV9 and TRBJ2-1): DSGVTQTPKHLITATGQRVTLRCSPRSGDLSVYWYQQSLDQGLQFLIQYYNGEERAKGNILERFSAQQFPDLHSELNLSSLELGDSALYFCASSVGLASYNEQFFGPGTRLTVL.